The 13 T cell receptor beta chains listed next were all sequenced from one sample in a study of early T cells in non-severe SARS-CoV-2 infection. TCRdb analysed the 5' RACE reads with MiXCR anew, one entry per CDR3 protein. The table shows approximately 62,000 distinct CDR3 sequences, with approximately 13% occurring only once. The sample consisted of whole blood. The receptors shown here come from an adult who was a healthcare worker with PCR-confirmed SARS-CoV-2 infection or an uninfected control (not recorded which).

This clonotype was seen many times. The CDR3 protein is CASSYNLILPGTEETQYF. CDR3 in DNA: TGTGCCAGCAGTTACAACCTGATATTACCAGGGACAGAAGAGACCCAGTACTTC. The chain uses TRBV6-2 or TRBV6-3 and TRBJ2-5; 7 nucleotides match TRBD1. J was trimmed by 3 bases and V by 2 bases; bases with no gene match: 15. Germline values: CDR1 MNHEY, CDR2 SVGEGT. There are 18 residues in the CDR3.

This clonotype was observed many times. The chain uses TRBV12-3 or TRBV12-4 and TRBJ2-1, with TRBD1 matching over 7 bases. V was clipped by 4 bases and J by 8 bases; unmatched bases: 5. CDR3 length equals 13 residues. CDR3 nucleotide sequence: TGTGCCAGCAGTTCCGACAGGGTCCATGAGCAGTTCTTC. Translation: CASSSDRVHEQFF.

This clonotype has just a few counts. This sequence joins TRBV29-1 and TRBJ2-5; D remains ambiguous. The germline V gene encodes CDR1 SQVTM and CDR2 ANQGSEA. This CDR3 region has 13 residues. The V end lost 3 bases, the J end lost 4 bases, and 12 bases lay between the germline ends. The CDR3 DNA is TGCAGCGTTGACCGTGGGAATCCAGAGACCCAGTACTTC. Translating it yields CSVDRGNPETQYF.

The chain employs TRBV29-1 and TRBJ2-1; D is possibly TRBD1 or TRBD2 (6 bases each). V was cut by 6 bases and J by 9 bases, with 21 bases left in between. CDR3 length: 14 amino acids. From germline, CDR1 is SQVTM and CDR2 ANQGSEA. For the CDR3, the DNA is TGCAGCGTGATTAAGGGGGGACTCCCAGGTGAGCAGTTCTTC. It translates to CSVIKGGLPGEQFF.

This clonotype showed up many times. The chain couples TRBV6-1 to TRBJ2-7; 8 bases align to TRBD2. V was clipped by 9 bases and J by 2 bases; unmatched bases: 6. Germline V CDR1 and CDR2: MNHNS, SASEGT. The CDR3 is made up of 13 amino acids. This chain's CDR3 is CASSTSETYEQYF. As DNA, the CDR3 is TGTGCCAGTTCGACTAGCGAAACCTACGAGCAGTACTTC.

V usage is TRBV6-6 and J usage is TRBJ2-1; a possible D gene is TRBD1 (8 bases). The germline gives CDR1 MNHNY, CDR2 SVGAGI (reference sequence). The CDR3 sequence is 17 residues long. Trimming removed 2 bases from V and 6 bases from J, with 20 bases in between. For the CDR3, the DNA is TGTGCCAGCAGTTACCAGGGGGCGGGGGCCTCGGTCAATGAGCAGTTCTTC. Amino acids: CASSYQGAGASVNEQFF.

This clonotype was picked up a small number of times. The chain uses TRBV27 and TRBJ2-1; TRBD2 matches 14 bases. V dropped 5 bases and J dropped 9; count of bases not matched to a gene: 9. Looked up from germline, CDR1 is MNHEY and CDR2 is SMNVEV (reference sequence). The CDR3 spans 16 residues. DNA of the CDR3: TGTGCCAGCAGTCCCCGGACTAGCGGGAGGATGGGTGAGCAGTTCTTC. Its translation is CASSPRTSGRMGEQFF.

V is TRBV4-1 and J is TRBJ1-4; possibly TRBD1 for D (6 bases). CDR3 size: 15 residues. Trimming stripped 1 base from V and 5 bases from J, with 11 bases between. Germline CDR1 reads MGHRA; CDR2 reads YSYEKL. Here the CDR3 DNA reads TGCGCCAGCAGCCAAGCAGGGGCCCAAAATGAAAAACTGTTTTTT. It codes for CASSQAGAQNEKLFF.

The rearrangement uses TRBV7-9 and TRBJ1-1, with D perhaps matching TRBD1 (5 bases). This CDR3 spans 12 amino acids. V was pared by 4 bases and J by 6 bases, with 9 bases between. CDR1 and CDR2 (germline): SEHNR, FQNEAQ (reference sequence). CDR3 in DNA: TGTGCCAGCAGCTCCGGGGCCGCTGAAGCTTTCTTT. Its protein is CASSSGAAEAFF. Looking up the rest from reference TRBV7-9 and TRBJ1-1 gives the full variable domain: DTGVSQNPRHKITKRGQNVTFRCDPISEHNRLYWYRQTLGQGPEFLTYFQNEAQLEKSRLLSDRFSAERPKGSFSTLEIQRTEQGDSAMYLCASSSGAAEAFFGQGTRLTVV.

The chain carries TRBV28 and TRBJ1-1; 8 nucleotides agree with TRBD1. The CDR3 loop spans 13 amino acids. Germline trimming cut 4 bases from V and 7 bases from J; bases unmatched to any gene: 5. Germline lookup yields CDR1 MDHEN and CDR2 SYDVKM. CDR3 amino acids: CASSSHGQGEAFF. CDR3 sequence (DNA): TGTGCCAGCAGTTCCCACGGACAGGGTGAAGCTTTCTTT.

About this clonotype: Given a much more abundant clone one base away, this may be a read error. The chain couples TRBV7-2 to TRBJ1-1; 8 nucleotides line up with TRBD1. The germline gives CDR1 SGHTA, CDR2 FQGNSA. This CDR3 spans 15 amino acids. The CDR3 DNA reads TGTGCCAGCAGCTCTCAGGGGGCCTCACGGACTGAAGTTTTCTTT. This gives the protein CASSSQGASRTEVFF. The variable domain in full, completed from reference TRBV7-2 and TRBJ1-1, reads GAGVSQSPSNKVTEKGKDVELRCDPISGHTALYWYRQSLGQGLEFLIYFQGNSAPDKSGLPSDRFSAERTGGSVSTLTIQRTQQEDSAVYLCASSSQGASRTEVFFGQGTRLTVV.

This clonotype was counted only a few times. The CDR3, as DNA: TGTGCCAGCAGCTTAGCTGGAGGGGTCACTGAAGCTTTCTTT. Translated, it gives CASSLAGGVTEAFF. The chain uses TRBV7-2 and TRBJ1-1; possibly TRBD1 for D (5 bases). The CDR3 loop spans 14 amino acids. Trimming removed 0 bases from V and 4 bases from J, with 9 bases in between. Germline V gene sequence: CDR1 SGHTA, CDR2 FQGNSA.

In this sample, this clonotype turned up a few times. This chain joins TRBV30 and TRBJ1-1; possibly TRBD1 for D (5 bases). The CDR3 is 13 amino acids. The V gene's germline CDR1 is GTSNPN and CDR2 SVGIG (reference sequence). V lost 1 base and J 5 bases, leaving 11 bases between the germline ends. The CDR3 here is CAWSGTGRTEAFF. DNA for the CDR3: TGTGCCTGGAGTGGTACGGGGCGAACTGAAGCTTTCTTT.